The sequence of this T cell receptor beta chain was determined in a study of blood T cell repertoires in COVID-19. Turning to the study itself: T cells, B-cell-depleted T cells, or PBMCs supplied cDNA or gDNA.

Original handling: Amplification of reference gene primers was used by the study to estimate nucleated cell counts. TCRdb keeps only in-frame clones here, not all; method: immunoSEQ multiplex PCR. V and J calls and clone size are given by that table; D and trimming were obtained from the DNA. Altogether a few hundred thousand clones are present, about 88% being singletons, with the ten largest covering 8% to 9.5%. The study drew participants aged about 18 to 90 years from about two dozen US areas. Participant reports of clinical history set cohort assignment. Looked up from germline, CDR1 is MNHEY and CDR2 is SVGAGI. The CDR3 consists of 15 residues. The germline V and J ends were trimmed by 0 bases and 4 bases, with 12 bases remaining between them.

The sample comprised PBMCs or T cells enriched from blood (not recorded which). This chain connects TRBV6-5 to TRBJ1-2; D gene uncertain. The TCR originated in a woman between 55 and 75 years old who had recovered from COVID-19. The CDR3, as DNA: TGTGCCAGCAGTTACTCGGCAGAGACTATCTATGGCTACACCTTC. This translates into CASSYSAETIYGYTF.